The rows below give T cell receptor beta chains drawn from one sample of a study of shared clonotypes between healthy human individuals. Profiled with immunoSEQ multiplex PCR; TCRdb holds only in-frame clones, not every one. The data show millions of clones, with 93% seen just once and about 0.39% held by the top ten. The specimen sequenced was naive CD4+ T cells from PBMCs. These receptors all come from a man aged 18 to 29 in good health. Some clones in this sample may be carry-over from other donors' samples. The CDR3 runs from the conserved cysteine through the conserved F or W. D genes are given only for firm matches. A row's size may be missing; if present it is once, few, many or a size class.

V gene,D gene,clone size,J gene,CDR3 protein,CDR3 DNA
TRBV5-1,TRBD1,NA,TRBJ1-1,CASSPQGQGNTEAFF,TGCGCCAGCAGCCCTCAGGGACAGGGGAACACTGAAGCTTTCTTT
TRBV10-3,NA,NA,TRBJ1-2,CAIRVGLGYGYTF,TGTGCCATCAGGGTGGGCCTTGGCTATGGCTACACCTTC
TRBV10-3,NA,NA,TRBJ2-2,CASRGTLNTGELFF,TGTGCCAGCAGAGGGACGCTGAACACCGGGGAGCTGTTTTTT
TRBV6-1,NA,NA,TRBJ1-6,CASSEGARNNSPLHF,TGTGCCAGCAGTGAAGGGGCCAGGAATAATTCACCCCTCCACTTT
TRBV7-3,NA,NA,TRBJ2-1,CASSLAGATYNEQFF,TGTGCCAGCAGCTTGGCAGGGGCGACCTACAATGAGCAGTTCTTC
TRBV27,TRBD2,NA,TRBJ2-7,CASSRTSGGSYEQYF,TGTGCCAGCAGTCGGACTAGCGGAGGGTCCTACGAGCAGTACTTC
TRBV5-1,NA,NA,TRBJ1-4,CASRLGQGGYEKLFF,TGCGCCAGCAGACTGGGGCAGGGAGGGTACGAAAAACTGTTTTTT
TRBV10-3,NA,NA,TRBJ2-2,CAISTAYTGELFF,TGTGCCATCTCTACAGCGTACACCGGGGAGCTGTTTTTT
TRBV5-1,TRBD2,NA,TRBJ2-1,CASSSGTSGPWDEQFF,TGCGCCAGCAGTTCCGGGACTAGCGGGCCTTGGGATGAGCAGTTCTTC
TRBV7-2,NA,NA,TRBJ2-7,CASSSSSRASYEQYF,TGTGCCAGCAGCTCATCCTCCCGGGCCAGTTACGAGCAGTACTTC
TRBV4-1,NA,NA,TRBJ2-3,CASSQDQGRTDTQYF,TGCGCCAGCAGCCAAGATCAGGGACGCACAGATACGCAGTATTTT
TRBV5-1,TRBD1,once,TRBJ1-1,CASSLVGGPTEAFF,TGCGCCAGCAGCTTGGTAGGGGGCCCCACTGAAGCTTTCTTT
TRBV30,NA,NA,TRBJ1-2,CAWSVTQGRGYGYTF,TGTGCCTGGAGTGTAACGCAGGGCAGAGGCTATGGCTACACCTTC
TRBV7-9,NA,NA,TRBJ2-1,CASSHDGNEQFF,TGTGCCAGCAGCCACGACGGTAATGAGCAGTTCTTC
TRBV7-8,TRBD1,NA,TRBJ2-1,CASSWGNGQGLSYNEQFF,TGTGCCAGCAGCTGGGGGAACGGACAGGGTCTGTCCTACAATGAGCAGTTCTTC
TRBV19,TRBD2,NA,TRBJ2-3,CASSIEAGASHTQYF,TGTGCCAGTAGTATAGAAGCGGGGGCCAGTCACACGCAGTATTTT
TRBV18,NA,NA,TRBJ2-5,CASSPNPGLQETQYF,TGTGCCAGCTCACCCAACCCAGGACTCCAAGAGACCCAGTACTTC
TRBV18,TRBD1,NA,TRBJ1-3,CASSPSGTVSSGNTIYF,TGTGCCAGCTCACCATCCGGGACAGTAAGCTCTGGAAACACCATATATTTT
TRBV7-9,NA,NA,TRBJ2-1,CASSPVNGKRGSRVF,TGTGCCAGCAGCCCCGTAAACGGAAAGAGGGGTTCCAGGGTCTTC
TRBV4-2,TRBD2,NA,TRBJ2-7,CASSQNQAGGYYEQYF,TGTGCCAGCAGCCAGAACCAAGCGGGAGGATACTACGAGCAGTACTTC
TRBV11-1,NA,NA,TRBJ2-2,CASSQNRNTGELFF,TGTGCCAGCAGCCAAAATAGGAACACCGGGGAGCTGTTTTTT
TRBV6-6,NA,few,TRBJ1-1,CASSYPDGGTEAFF,TGTGCCAGCAGTTACCCGGACGGAGGAACTGAAGCTTTCTTT
TRBV6-5,NA,NA,TRBJ2-1,CASSTLYNEQFF,TGTGCCAGCAGCACCTTATACAATGAGCAGTTCTTC
TRBV7-2,NA,NA,TRBJ2-3,CASSLTGKGWFADTQYF,TGTGCCAGCAGCTTAACGGGAAAGGGCTGGTTCGCAGATACGCAGTATTTT
TRBV19,TRBD2,NA,TRBJ2-7,CASSSSSGAGYEQYF,TGTGCCAGTAGTTCATCTAGCGGTGCGGGGTACGAGCAGTACTTC
TRBV5-1,NA,NA,TRBJ2-7,CASSLGQTAYEQYF,TGCGCCAGCAGCTTGGGTCAGACAGCCTACGAGCAGTACTTC
TRBV18,NA,NA,TRBJ1-1,CASSPLAAGEDTEAFF,TGTGCCAGCTCACCACTCGCTGCAGGGGAGGACACTGAAGCTTTCTTT
TRBV30,NA,NA,TRBJ2-3,CAWRPRGSTDTQYF,TGTGCCTGGAGGCCAAGGGGAAGCACAGATACGCAGTATTTT
TRBV5-4,TRBD1,NA,TRBJ2-1,CASSLGGQGYNEQFF,TGTGCCAGCAGCTTGGGGGGACAGGGGTACAATGAGCAGTTCTTC
TRBV5-1,NA,NA,TRBJ1-2,CASSLGPRGGPGYTF,TGCGCCAGCAGCTTGGGGCCCCGCGGGGGCCCTGGCTACACCTTC
TRBV18,NA,NA,TRBJ1-4,CASSPQPVSGEKLFF,TGTGCCAGCTCACCTCAACCGGTATCAGGGGAAAAACTGTTTTTT
TRBV18,NA,NA,TRBJ2-1,CASSPRGADEQFF,TGTGCCAGCTCACCTAGGGGGGCCGATGAGCAGTTCTTC
TRBV6-1,TRBD1,NA,TRBJ1-2,CASSPTGTGYGYTF,TGTGCCAGCAGTCCTACCGGGACAGGGTATGGCTACACCTTC
TRBV7-8,NA,NA,TRBJ2-5,CASSGLGGTTSKSRETQYF,TGTGCCAGTAGTGGGCTGGGGGGCACTACCTCCAAGAGCCGGGAGACCCAGTACTTC
TRBV7-9,NA,once,TRBJ1-1,CASSTPPGLGTEAFF,TGTGCCAGCAGCACCCCCCCCGGGTTAGGCACTGAAGCTTTCTTT
TRBV5-1,NA,once,TRBJ1-2,CASSLAPGAGDTF,TGCGCCAGCAGCTTGGCCCCAGGGGCGGGAGACACCTTC
TRBV18,TRBD2,once,TRBJ2-3,CASSPRTGGVDTQYF,TGTGCCAGCTCACCTCGAACGGGAGGGGTGGATACGCAGTATTTT
TRBV7-2,TRBD1,NA,TRBJ2-1,CASSPGTGLFNEQFF,TGTGCCAGCAGTCCCGGGACAGGCCTTTTCAATGAGCAGTTCTTC
TRBV19,NA,NA,TRBJ1-5,CASRSWVEPQHF,TGTGCCAGTAGGTCGTGGGTGGAGCCCCAGCATTTT
TRBV7-9,NA,NA,TRBJ2-5,CASNHREAGNQETQYF,TGTGCCAGCAACCACCGGGAAGCGGGCAACCAAGAGACCCAGTACTTC
TRBV6-5,NA,NA,TRBJ2-5,CASRPHALQETQYF,TGTGCCAGCAGACCCCACGCCCTACAAGAGACCCAGTACTTC
TRBV6-1,NA,NA,TRBJ2-2,CASSSLRSGELFF,TGTGCCAGCTCATCATTGAGGTCCGGGGAGCTGTTTTTT
TRBV5-1,NA,NA,TRBJ1-4,CASSLTGPELFF,TGCGCCAGCAGCTTGACAGGGCCTGAACTGTTTTTT
TRBV10-1,NA,NA,TRBJ1-1,CASSEPGMNTEAFF,TGCGCCAGCAGTGAGCCAGGGATGAACACTGAAGCTTTCTTT
TRBV27,TRBD2,once,TRBJ2-7,CASSFFFRTSDNTQYF,TGTGCCAGCAGTTTCTTCTTTAGGACTAGCGATAACACGCAGTACTTC
TRBV18,NA,NA,TRBJ1-4,CASSQGQTSTNEKLFF,TGTGCCAGCTCCCAAGGACAGACTTCAACTAATGAAAAACTGTTTTTT
TRBV30,NA,NA,TRBJ1-6,CAWSRDDGVYNSPLHF,TGTGCCTGGAGCAGAGACGACGGAGTTTATAATTCACCCCTCCACTTT
TRBV9,NA,NA,TRBJ2-6,CASSVVGQPSGANVLTF,TGTGCCAGCAGCGTAGTAGGACAGCCTTCTGGGGCCAACGTCCTGACTTTC
TRBV4-1,NA,NA,TRBJ2-2,CASSQRQGRKDTGELFF,TGCGCCAGCAGCCAACGGCAGGGAAGGAAGGACACCGGGGAGCTGTTTTTT
TRBV18,NA,NA,TRBJ1-4,CASSPLPDGEKLFF,TGTGCCAGCTCACCACTTCCGGACGGAGAAAAACTGTTTTTT
TRBV2,NA,NA,TRBJ1-1,CASRRGTGTEAFF,TGTGCCAGCCGGAGGGGGACGGGAACTGAAGCTTTCTTT
TRBV4-2,NA,once,TRBJ1-2,CASSGPGEYGYTF,TGTGCCAGCAGCGGTCCAGGGGAGTATGGCTACACCTTC